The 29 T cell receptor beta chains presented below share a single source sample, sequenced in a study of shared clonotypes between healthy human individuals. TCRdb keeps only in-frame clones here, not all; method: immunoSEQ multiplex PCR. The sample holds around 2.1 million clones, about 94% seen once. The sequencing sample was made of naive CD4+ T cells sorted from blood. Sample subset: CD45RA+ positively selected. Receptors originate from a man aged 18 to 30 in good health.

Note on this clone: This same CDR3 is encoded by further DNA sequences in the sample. The CDR3 reads CASSRGAGNTIYF. The CDR3 DNA sequence: TGTGCCAGTAGCAGAGGGGCGGGAAACACCATATATTTT. The rearrangement uses TRBV19 and TRBJ1-3; D possibly corresponds to TRBD1 (5 bases). Germline values: CDR1 LNHDA, CDR2 SQIVND (reference sequence). CDR3 length equals 13 residues. The V gene lost 6 bases and the J gene lost 4 bases, with 10 bases spanning the gap. Full variable domain (outside the CDR3, taken from reference TRBV19 and TRBJ1-3): DGGITQSPKYLFRKEGQNVTLSCEQNLNHDAMYWYRQDPGQGLRLIYYSQIVNDFQKGDIAEGYSVSREKKESFPLTVTSAQKNPTAFYLCASSRGAGNTIYFGEGSWLTVV.

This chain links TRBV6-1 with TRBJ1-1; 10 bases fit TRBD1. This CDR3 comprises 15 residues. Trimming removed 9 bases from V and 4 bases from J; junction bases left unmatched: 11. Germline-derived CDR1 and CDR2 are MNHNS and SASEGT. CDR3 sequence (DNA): TGTGCCAGTCCCGGGACAGGGGTAGCGGCCACTGAAGCTTTCTTT. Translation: CASPGTGVAATEAFF.

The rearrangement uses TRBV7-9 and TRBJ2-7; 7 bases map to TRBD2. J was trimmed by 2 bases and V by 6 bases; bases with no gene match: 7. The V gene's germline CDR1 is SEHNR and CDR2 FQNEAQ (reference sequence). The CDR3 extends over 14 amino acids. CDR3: CASRASGTTYEQYF. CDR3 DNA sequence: TGTGCCAGCAGGGCTAGCGGAACTACCTACGAGCAGTACTTC.

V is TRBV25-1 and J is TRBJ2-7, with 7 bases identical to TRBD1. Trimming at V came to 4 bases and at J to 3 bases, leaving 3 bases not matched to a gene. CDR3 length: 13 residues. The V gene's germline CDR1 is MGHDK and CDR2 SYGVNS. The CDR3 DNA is TGTGCCAGCAGTGCGGCAGGGGGCTACGAGCAGTACTTC. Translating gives CASSAAGGYEQYF.

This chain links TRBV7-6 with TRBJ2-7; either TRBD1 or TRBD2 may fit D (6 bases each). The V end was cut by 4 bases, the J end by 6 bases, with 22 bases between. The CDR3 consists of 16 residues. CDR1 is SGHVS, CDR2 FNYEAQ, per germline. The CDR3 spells CASSSKGLGAAGEQYF. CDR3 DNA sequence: TGTGCCAGCAGCTCGAAGGGCTTGGGGGCAGCGGGCGAGCAGTACTTC.

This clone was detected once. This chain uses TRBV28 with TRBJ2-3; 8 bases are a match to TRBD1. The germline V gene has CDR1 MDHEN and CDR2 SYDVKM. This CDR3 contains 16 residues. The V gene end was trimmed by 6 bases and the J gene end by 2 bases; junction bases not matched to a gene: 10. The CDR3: CASSPSDRGNTDTQYF. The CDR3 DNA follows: TGTGCCAGCAGCCCGTCCGACAGGGGCAACACAGATACGCAGTATTTT.

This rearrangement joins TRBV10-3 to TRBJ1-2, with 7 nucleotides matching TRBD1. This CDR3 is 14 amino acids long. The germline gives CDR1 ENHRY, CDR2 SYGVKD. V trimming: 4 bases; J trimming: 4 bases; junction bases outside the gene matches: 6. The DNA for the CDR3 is TGTGCCATCAGTGTGGTCCAGGGGGGCTATGGCTACACCTTC. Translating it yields CAISVVQGGYGYTF.

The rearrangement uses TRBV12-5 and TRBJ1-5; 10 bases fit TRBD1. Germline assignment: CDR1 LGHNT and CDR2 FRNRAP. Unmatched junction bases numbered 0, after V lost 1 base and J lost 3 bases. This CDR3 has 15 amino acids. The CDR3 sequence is CASGLGQGANQPQHF. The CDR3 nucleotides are TGTGCTAGTGGTTTGGGACAGGGGGCCAATCAGCCCCAGCATTTT.

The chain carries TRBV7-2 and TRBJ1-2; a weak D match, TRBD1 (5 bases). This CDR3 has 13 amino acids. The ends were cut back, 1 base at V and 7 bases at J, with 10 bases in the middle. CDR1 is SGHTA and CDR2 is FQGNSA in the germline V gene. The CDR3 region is CASSLGGALGYTF. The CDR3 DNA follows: TGTGCCAGCAGCTTAGGAGGGGCGCTTGGCTACACCTTC.

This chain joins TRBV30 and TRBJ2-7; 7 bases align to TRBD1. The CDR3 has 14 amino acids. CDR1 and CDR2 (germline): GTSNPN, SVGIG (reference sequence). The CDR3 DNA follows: TGTGCAGCAACCGTAGGGGGCATAATGTACGAGCAGTACTTC. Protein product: CAATVGGIMYEQYF. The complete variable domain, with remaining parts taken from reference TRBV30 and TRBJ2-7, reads SQTIHQWPATLVQPVGSPLSLECTVEGTSNPNLYWYRQAAGRGLQLLFYSVGIGQISSEVPQNLSASRPQDRQFILSSKKLLLSDSGFYLCAATVGGIMYEQYFGPGTRLTVT.

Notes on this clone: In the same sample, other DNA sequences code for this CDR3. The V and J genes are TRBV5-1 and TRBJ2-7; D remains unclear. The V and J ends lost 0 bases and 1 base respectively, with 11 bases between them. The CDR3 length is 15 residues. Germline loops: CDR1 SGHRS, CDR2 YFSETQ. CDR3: CASSLEGRESYEQYF. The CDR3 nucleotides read TGCGCCAGCAGCTTGGAGGGCCGTGAGTCCTACGAGCAGTACTTC.

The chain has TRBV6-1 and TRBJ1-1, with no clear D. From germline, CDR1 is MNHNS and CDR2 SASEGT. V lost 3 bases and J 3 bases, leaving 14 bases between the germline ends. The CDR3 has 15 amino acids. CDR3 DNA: TGTGCCAGCAGTGAGCTGGGCTTGGCGGACACTGAAGCTTTCTTT. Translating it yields CASSELGLADTEAFF.

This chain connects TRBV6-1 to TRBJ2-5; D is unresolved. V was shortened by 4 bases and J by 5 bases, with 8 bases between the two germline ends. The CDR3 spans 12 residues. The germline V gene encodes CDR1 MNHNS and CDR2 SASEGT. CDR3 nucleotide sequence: TGTGCCAGCAGTGGGATGGGCGAGACCCAGTACTTC. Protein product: CASSGMGETQYF.

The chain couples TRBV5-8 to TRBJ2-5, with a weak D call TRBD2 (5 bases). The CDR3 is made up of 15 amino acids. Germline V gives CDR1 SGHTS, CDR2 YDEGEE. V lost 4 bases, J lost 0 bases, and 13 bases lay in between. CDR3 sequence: CASSLRGPNQETQYF. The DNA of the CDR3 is TGTGCCAGCAGCCTCCGCGGGCCCAACCAAGAGACCCAGTACTTC.

The CDR3 nucleotides are TGTGCCAGCAGCGCCGGACAGGCACGCACAGATACGCAGTATTTT. Residues: CASSAGQARTDTQYF. This chain joins TRBV7-6 and TRBJ2-3, with 7 bases that match TRBD1. In germline, CDR1 is SGHVS, CDR2 FNYEAQ. V shed 5 bases, J shed 1 base, and the junction held 6 bases outside the gene matches. CDR3 length: 15 residues.

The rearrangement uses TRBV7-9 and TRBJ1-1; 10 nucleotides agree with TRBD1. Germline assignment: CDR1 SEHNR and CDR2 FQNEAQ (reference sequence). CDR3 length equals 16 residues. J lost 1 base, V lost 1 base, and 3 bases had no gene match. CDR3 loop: CASSLVGDRGNTEAFF. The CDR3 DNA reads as TGTGCCAGCAGCTTAGTGGGGGACAGGGGGAACACTGAAGCTTTCTTT.

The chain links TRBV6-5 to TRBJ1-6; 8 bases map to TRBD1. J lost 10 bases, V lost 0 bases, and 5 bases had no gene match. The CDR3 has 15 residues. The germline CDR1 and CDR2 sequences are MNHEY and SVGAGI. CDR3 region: CASSYSGQVGSPLHF. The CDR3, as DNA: TGTGCCAGCAGTTACTCGGGACAGGTCGGCTCACCCCTCCACTTT.

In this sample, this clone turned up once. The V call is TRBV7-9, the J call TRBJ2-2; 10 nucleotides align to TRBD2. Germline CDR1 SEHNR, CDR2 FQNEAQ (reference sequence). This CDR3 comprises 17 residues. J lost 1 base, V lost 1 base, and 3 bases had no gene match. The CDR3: CASSLGGTSVNTGELFF. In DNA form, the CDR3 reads TGTGCCAGCAGCTTAGGGGGGACTAGCGTGAACACCGGGGAGCTGTTTTTT.

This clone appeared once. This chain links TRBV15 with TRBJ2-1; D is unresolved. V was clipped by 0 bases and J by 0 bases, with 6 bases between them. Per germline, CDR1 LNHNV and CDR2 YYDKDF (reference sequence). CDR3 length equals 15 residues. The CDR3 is CATSREMSSYNEQFF. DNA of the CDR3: TGTGCCACCAGCAGAGAGATGAGCTCCTACAATGAGCAGTTCTTC.

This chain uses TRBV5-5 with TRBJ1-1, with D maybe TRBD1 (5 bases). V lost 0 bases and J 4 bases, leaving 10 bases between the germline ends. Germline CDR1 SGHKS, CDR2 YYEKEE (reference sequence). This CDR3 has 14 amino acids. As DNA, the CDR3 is TGTGCCAGCAGCTTGGAGGGGCTGGTCACTGAAGCTTTCTTT. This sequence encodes CASSLEGLVTEAFF.

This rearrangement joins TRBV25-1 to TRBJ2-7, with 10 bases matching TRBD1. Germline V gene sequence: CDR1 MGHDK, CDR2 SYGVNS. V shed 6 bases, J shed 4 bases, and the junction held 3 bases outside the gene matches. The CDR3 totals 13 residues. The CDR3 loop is CASRGQGKYEQYF. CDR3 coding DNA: TGTGCCAGCAGGGGACAGGGGAAGTACGAGCAGTACTTC.

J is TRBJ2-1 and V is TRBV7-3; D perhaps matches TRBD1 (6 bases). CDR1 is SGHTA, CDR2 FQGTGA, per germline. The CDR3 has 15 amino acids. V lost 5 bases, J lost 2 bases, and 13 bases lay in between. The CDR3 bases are TGTGCCAGCAGCCCCACAGGGCAGACCTACAATGAGCAGTTCTTC. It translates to CASSPTGQTYNEQFF.

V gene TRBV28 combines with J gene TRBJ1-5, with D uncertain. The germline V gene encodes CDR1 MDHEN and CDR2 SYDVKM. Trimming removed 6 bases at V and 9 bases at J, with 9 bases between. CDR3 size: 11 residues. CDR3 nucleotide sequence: TGTGCCAGCAGCACCTTGGGGCCCCAGCATTTT. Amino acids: CASSTLGPQHF.

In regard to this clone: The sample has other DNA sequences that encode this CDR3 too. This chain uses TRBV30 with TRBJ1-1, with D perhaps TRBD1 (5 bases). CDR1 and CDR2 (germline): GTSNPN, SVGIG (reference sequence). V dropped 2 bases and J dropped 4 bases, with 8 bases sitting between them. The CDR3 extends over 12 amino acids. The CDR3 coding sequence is TGTGCCTGGAGTCAGGGAGGCACTGAAGCTTTCTTT. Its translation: CAWSQGGTEAFF.

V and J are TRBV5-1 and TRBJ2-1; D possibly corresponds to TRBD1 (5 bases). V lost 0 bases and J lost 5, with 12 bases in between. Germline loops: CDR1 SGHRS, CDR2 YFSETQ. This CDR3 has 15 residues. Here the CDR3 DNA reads TGCGCCAGCAGCTTGGGGCAGGGCATCGACAATGAGCAGTTCTTC. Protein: CASSLGQGIDNEQFF.

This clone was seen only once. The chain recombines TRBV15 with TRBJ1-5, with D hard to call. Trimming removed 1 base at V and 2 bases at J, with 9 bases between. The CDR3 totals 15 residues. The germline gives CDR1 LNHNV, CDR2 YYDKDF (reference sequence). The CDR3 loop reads CATSRVREGNQPQHF. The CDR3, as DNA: TGTGCCACCAGCAGAGTTAGGGAGGGCAATCAGCCCCAGCATTTT.

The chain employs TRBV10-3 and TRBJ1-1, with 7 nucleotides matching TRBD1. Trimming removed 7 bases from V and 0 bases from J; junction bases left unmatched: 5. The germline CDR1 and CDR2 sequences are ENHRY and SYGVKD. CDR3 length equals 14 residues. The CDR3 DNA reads TGTGCCATCAAACCGACAGGGATGAACACTGAAGCTTTCTTT. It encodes CAIKPTGMNTEAFF.

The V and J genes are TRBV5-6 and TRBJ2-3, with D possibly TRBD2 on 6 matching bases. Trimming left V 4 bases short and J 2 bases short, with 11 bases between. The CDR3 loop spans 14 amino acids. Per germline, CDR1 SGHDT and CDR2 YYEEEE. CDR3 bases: TGTGCCAGCAGCGCCGGAGGGTTCACAGATACGCAGTATTTT. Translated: CASSAGGFTDTQYF.

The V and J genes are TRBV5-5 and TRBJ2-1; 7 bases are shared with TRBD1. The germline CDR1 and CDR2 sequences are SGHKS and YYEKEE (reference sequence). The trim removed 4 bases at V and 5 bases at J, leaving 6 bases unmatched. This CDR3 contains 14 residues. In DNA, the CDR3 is TGTGCCAGCAGCAGGGTGGGGACAGACAATGAGCAGTTCTTC. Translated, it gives CASSRVGTDNEQFF.